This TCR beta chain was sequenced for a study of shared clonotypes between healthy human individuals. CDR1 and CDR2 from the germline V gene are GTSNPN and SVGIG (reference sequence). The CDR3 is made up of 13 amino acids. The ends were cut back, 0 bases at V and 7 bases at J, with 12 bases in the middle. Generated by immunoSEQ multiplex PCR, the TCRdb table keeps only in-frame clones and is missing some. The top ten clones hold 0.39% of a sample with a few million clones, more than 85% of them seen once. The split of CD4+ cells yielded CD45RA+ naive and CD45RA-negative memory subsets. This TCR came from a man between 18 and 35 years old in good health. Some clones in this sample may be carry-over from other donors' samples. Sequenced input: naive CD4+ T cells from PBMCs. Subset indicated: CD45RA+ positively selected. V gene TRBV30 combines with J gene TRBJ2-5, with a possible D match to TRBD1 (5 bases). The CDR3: CAWSVLAQGTQYF. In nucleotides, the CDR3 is TGTGCCTGGAGTGTACTGGCGCAGGGGACCCAGTACTTC.